This T cell receptor (beta chain) is from a study of T cell responses to AZD1222 COVID-19 vaccine. Study observations and caveats: Vaccine-associated CD4 TCRs ranged over spike, dominating at 160-218 and 743-854. White British ancestry dominated among donors, who included more females, and clonal diversity was possibly underestimated. Nearly half of spike-specific TCRs reportedly go after variant regions that carry no mutations. Only a handful of people who got AZD1222 tested seropositive at baseline.

Libraries were prepared by immunoSEQ multiplex PCR; TCRdb keeps only in-frame clonotypes and omits some of them. The table includes roughly 150,000 clones, approximately 90% detected once. As for this clone: Its antigen is as yet unknown.

The germline V gene has CDR1 SGHRS and CDR2 YFSETQ. This CDR3 spans 14 amino acids. J lost 8 bases, V lost 5 bases, and 10 bases had no gene match. V is TRBV5-1 and J is TRBJ2-1; 7 nucleotides align to TRBD1. This clonotype originated in an adult in good health. Sequenced here: peripheral blood, sampled on day 0 of MenACWY control vaccination. The CDR3 is CASRSLTGVYEQFF. As DNA, the CDR3 is TGCGCCAGCAGATCCCTCACAGGGGTCTATGAGCAGTTCTTC. Full variable domain (rest looked up from reference TRBV5-1 and TRBJ2-1): KAGVTQTPRYLIKTRGQQVTLSCSPISGHRSVSWYQQTPGQGLQFLFEYFSETQRNKGNFPGRFSGRQFSNSRSEMNVSTLELGDSALYLCASRSLTGVYEQFFGPGTRLTVL.